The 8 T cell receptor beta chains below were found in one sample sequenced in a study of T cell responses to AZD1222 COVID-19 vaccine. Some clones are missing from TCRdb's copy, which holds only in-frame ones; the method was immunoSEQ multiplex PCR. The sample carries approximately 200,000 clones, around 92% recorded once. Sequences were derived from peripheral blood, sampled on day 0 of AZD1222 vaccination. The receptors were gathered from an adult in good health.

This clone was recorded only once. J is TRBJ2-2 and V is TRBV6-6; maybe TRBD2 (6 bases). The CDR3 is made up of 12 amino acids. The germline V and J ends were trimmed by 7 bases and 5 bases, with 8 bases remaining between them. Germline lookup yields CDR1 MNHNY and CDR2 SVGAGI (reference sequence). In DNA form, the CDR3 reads TGTGCCAGCACGGGAGATACCGGGGAGCTGTTTTTT. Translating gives CASTGDTGELFF.

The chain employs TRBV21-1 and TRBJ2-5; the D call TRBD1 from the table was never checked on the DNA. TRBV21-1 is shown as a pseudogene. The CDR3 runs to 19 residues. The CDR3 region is CASSPRGTTPPRYQETQYF. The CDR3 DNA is TGTGCCAGCAGCCCCCGAGGGACAACCCCACCAAGGTACCAAGAGACCCAGTACTTC.

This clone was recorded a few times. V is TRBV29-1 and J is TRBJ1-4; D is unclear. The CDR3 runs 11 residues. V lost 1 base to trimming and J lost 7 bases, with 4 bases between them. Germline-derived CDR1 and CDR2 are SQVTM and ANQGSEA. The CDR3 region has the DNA TGCAGCGTTGAAGGGGGTGAAAAACTGTTTTTT. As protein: CSVEGGEKLFF.

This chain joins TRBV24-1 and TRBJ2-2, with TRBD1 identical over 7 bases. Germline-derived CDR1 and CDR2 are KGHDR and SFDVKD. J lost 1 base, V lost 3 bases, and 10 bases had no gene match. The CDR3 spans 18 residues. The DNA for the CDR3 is TGTGCCACCAGTGATATGACCTTGGGACAGCAGAACACCGGGGAGCTGTTTTTT. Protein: CATSDMTLGQQNTGELFF.

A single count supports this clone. The CDR3 nucleotides are TGTGCCAGCAGGCGGGACGGCTCCTACGAGCAGTACTTC. Encoded protein: CASRRDGSYEQYF. J is TRBJ2-7 and V is TRBV2; TRBD2 might be the D (6 bases). The CDR3 loop spans 13 amino acids. Germline assignment: CDR1 SNHLY and CDR2 FYNNEI. The V end lost 6 bases, the J end lost 0 bases, and 9 bases lay between the germline ends.

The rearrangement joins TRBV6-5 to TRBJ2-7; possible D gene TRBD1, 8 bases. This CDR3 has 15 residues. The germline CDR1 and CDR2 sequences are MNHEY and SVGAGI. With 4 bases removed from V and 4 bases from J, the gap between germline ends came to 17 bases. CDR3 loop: CASSSGGTGNYEQYF. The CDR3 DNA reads TGTGCCAGCAGTTCCGGGGGGACAGGAAATTACGAGCAGTACTTC.

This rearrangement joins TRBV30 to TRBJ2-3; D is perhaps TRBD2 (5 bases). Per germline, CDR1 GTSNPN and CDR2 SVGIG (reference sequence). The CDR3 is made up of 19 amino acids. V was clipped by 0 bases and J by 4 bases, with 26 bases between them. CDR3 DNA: TGTGCCTGGAGTGTACTACTAAAAGAGGACTCGCGAATGGCAGATACGCAGTATTTT. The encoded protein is CAWSVLLKEDSRMADTQYF. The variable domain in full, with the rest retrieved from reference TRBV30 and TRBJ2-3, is SQTIHQWPATLVQPVGSPLSLECTVEGTSNPNLYWYRQAAGRGLQLLFYSVGIGQISSEVPQNLSASRPQDRQFILSSKKLLLSDSGFYLCAWSVLLKEDSRMADTQYFGPGTRLTVL.

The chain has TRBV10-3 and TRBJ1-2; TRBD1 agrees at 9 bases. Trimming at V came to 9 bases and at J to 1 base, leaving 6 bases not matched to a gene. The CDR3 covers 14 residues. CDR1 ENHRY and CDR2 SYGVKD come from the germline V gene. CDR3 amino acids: CAISRTGDNYGYTF. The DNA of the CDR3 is TGTGCCATAAGTCGGACAGGGGATAACTATGGCTACACCTTC.